This is a list of T cell receptor beta chains from one sample in a study of CD8 T cells in ankylosing spondylitis. Each CDR3 protein gets one entry after TCRdb re-called the 5' RACE reads with MiXCR. The profile shows around 140,000 distinct CDR3 sequences, over 10% of them singletons. The source material was blood, either unsorted or a sorted T cell fraction (not recorded which). Source of these receptors: a female donor with ankylosing spondylitis or in good health (not recorded which). The CDR3 runs from the conserved cysteine through the conserved F or W. D genes are given only for firm matches. Clone size is given for some rows only: seen once, a few or many times, or a class if the clone is expanded.

>TRBV6-1|many|TRBJ1-6|-
TGTGCCACCAGATGGCAGGAGAATTCACCCCTCCACTTT
CATRWQENSPLHF
>TRBV5-8|many|TRBJ1-5|-
TGTGCCAGCAGCTTGAACCCCAAAAGGAGGAGCAATCAGCCCCAGCATTTT
CASSLNPKRRSNQPQHF
>TRBV12-3/TRBV12-4|-|TRBJ1-2|-
TGTGCCAGCAGTTTGAGGGTGCCTTATGGCTACACCTTC
CASSLRVPYGYTF
>TRBV28|many|TRBJ1-1|-
TGTGCCAGCCAAGGGAACACTGAAGCTTTCTTT
CASQGNTEAFF
>TRBV5-1|many|TRBJ2-5|-
TGCGCCAGCAGCTCGCATCGCGGGCGTCAAGAGACCCAGTACTTC
CASSSHRGRQETQYF
>TRBV5-1|few|TRBJ1-4|-
TGCGCCAGCAGCCCGTACAGGGCCGCTAATGAAAAACTGTTTTTT
CASSPYRAANEKLFF
>TRBV10-3|many|TRBJ2-1|-
TGTGCCATCAGTGCGAGGGGACCGCCCGGGGATGAGCAGTTCTTC
CAISARGPPGDEQFF
>TRBV30|many|TRBJ2-1|-
TGTGCCTGGAGTGTAATGGGGGACTTACGATACAATGAGCAGTTCTTC
CAWSVMGDLRYNEQFF
>TRBV5-1|many|TRBJ1-5|-
TGCGCCAGCAGCTTGGCCGGACGGGATCAGCCCCAGCATTTT
CASSLAGRDQPQHF
>TRBV29-1|-|TRBJ2-4|-
TGCAGCGTTGCCCCGGCGGGACCCCCAGAAAACATTCAGTACTTC
CSVAPAGPPENIQYF
>TRBV5-4|many|TRBJ2-2|TRBD2
TGTGCCAGCAGCACCGGACTAGCCCTGAACACCGGGGAGCTGTTTTTT
CASSTGLALNTGELFF
>TRBV5-1|many|TRBJ1-1|-
TGCGCCAGCAGCTTGGAAACTCACATGAACACTGAAGCTTTCTTT
CASSLETHMNTEAFF
>TRBV6-5|many|TRBJ2-1|-
TGTGCCTCGGGGGATCCCTACAATGAGCAGTTCTTC
CASGDPYNEQFF
>TRBV12-3/TRBV12-4|many|TRBJ2-2|-
TGTGCCAGCAGTCCCACCCGAGAGTCGGGGTGGGAGCTGTTTTTT
CASSPTRESGWELFF
>TRBV6-1|many|TRBJ1-1|-
TGTGCCAGCCTGCTCCAACTGGCAGACACTGAAGCTTTCTTT
CASLLQLADTEAFF
>TRBV7-2|many|TRBJ2-3|-
TGTGCCAGCACCCTTGGGTCGGGAAACACAGATACGCAGTATTTT
CASTLGSGNTDTQYF
>TRBV12-3/TRBV12-4|many|TRBJ2-2|-
TGTGCCAGCAGCCATAGCCTGGGGGAGCTGTTTTTT
CASSHSLGELFF